The 19 T cell receptor beta chains reported below all come from one sample, sequenced in a study of blood T cell repertoires in COVID-19 (dated by TCRdb to 2018 to 2021). To prepare the library, the immunoSEQ multiplex PCR assay was applied. This is the immuneACCESS table as TCRdb keeps it, with only in-frame sequences that have V and J called. A part of the clones is gone; compared with another copy, unresolved V genes explain less than half, and the rest is unexplained. The sample table contains fewer than 450,000 clones; only one count was recorded for approximately 91% of them. The top ten clones comprise around 1.9% of the sample. Sequencing input: PBMCs or T cells enriched from blood (not recorded which). These receptors were collected from a woman in her thirties or forties with acute COVID-19.

The V and J genes are TRBV18 and TRBJ1-5; the D gene is possibly TRBD1 (6 bases). The CDR3 covers 13 residues. Germline V gene sequence: CDR1 KGHSH, CDR2 LQKENI. Trimming shortened V by 5 bases and J by 4 bases, and 9 bases separated the two germline ends. CDR3 residues: CASSDTGNQPQHF. The DNA of the CDR3 is TGTGCCAGCTCAGATACAGGGAATCAGCCCCAGCATTTT.

The chain carries TRBV18 and TRBJ1-6; TRBD1 matches 7 bases. The CDR3 runs 15 residues. From germline, CDR1 is KGHSH and CDR2 LQKENI. V lost 1 base, J lost 7 bases, and 4 bases stayed unmatched. CDR3 sequence (DNA): TGTGCCAGCTCACCACTGACAGGGAACAATTCACCCCTCCACTTT. Protein sequence: CASSPLTGNNSPLHF.

The rearrangement uses TRBV7-2 and TRBJ2-1, with 14 bases fitting TRBD2. CDR1 is SGHTA and CDR2 is FQGNSA in the germline V gene. There are 17 residues in the CDR3. The trim removed 5 bases at V and 4 bases at J, leaving 7 bases unmatched. CDR3 DNA: TGTGCCAGCAGCGGCGGGACTAGCGGGGGTTTTTACAATGAGCAGTTCTTC. Translated: CASSGGTSGGFYNEQFF.

Here the CDR3 DNA reads TGTGCCAGCAGGAACCTCGACAGCCTCTATGGCTACACCTTC. Its translation is CASRNLDSLYGYTF. The chain carries TRBV5-4 and TRBJ1-2, with D possibly being TRBD1 (5 bases). CDR3 length: 14 residues. Germline V gene sequence: CDR1 SGHNT, CDR2 YYREEE (reference sequence). The V gene lost 5 bases and the J gene lost 4 bases, with 15 bases spanning the gap.

The chain combines TRBV2 with TRBJ1-6; TRBD1 agrees at 9 bases. The CDR3 loop spans 15 amino acids. V lost 7 bases to trimming and J lost 9 bases; unmatched junction nucleotides: 10. Germline V lookup: CDR1 SNHLY, CDR2 FYNNEI. The CDR3 nucleotides read TGTGCCAGCACCCAATGGACAGGGGAGGGTTCACCCCTCCACTTT. This translates into CASTQWTGEGSPLHF. Full variable domain (missing parts from reference TRBV2 and TRBJ1-6): EPEVTQTPSHQVTQMGQEVILRCVPISNHLYFYWYRQILGQKVEFLVSFYNNEISEKSEIFDDQFSVERPDGSNFTLKIRSTKLEDSAMYFCASTQWTGEGSPLHFGNGTRLTVT.

The chain employs TRBV14 and TRBJ2-1, with 10 bases matching TRBD1. V was pared by 7 bases and J by 7 bases, with 10 bases of the junction left unmatched. There are 15 residues in the CDR3. The germline V gene has CDR1 SGHDN and CDR2 FVKESK. This CDR3 is CASTPGQGRGNEQFF. In DNA, the CDR3 is TGTGCCAGCACACCGGGACAGGGGCGCGGGAATGAGCAGTTCTTC.

This clone appeared a single time. The chain is built from TRBV5-1 and TRBJ2-7, with 10 nucleotides matching TRBD1. Losses at the gene ends were 3 bases for V and 6 bases for J; bases not matched to a gene: 9. The CDR3 consists of 15 residues. The V gene's germline CDR1 is SGHRS and CDR2 YFSETQ. In nucleotides, the CDR3 is TGCGCCAGCAGCTCTACAGGACAGGGGGAGGTCGAGCAGTACTTC. Encoded protein: CASSSTGQGEVEQYF.

J is TRBJ1-6 and V is TRBV19; the D gene is possibly TRBD1 (6 bases). In germline, CDR1 is LNHDA, CDR2 SQIVND (reference sequence). This CDR3 has 14 amino acids. V lost 4 bases to trimming and J lost 7 bases, with 11 bases between them. This CDR3 reads CASSNQGRNSPLHF. For the CDR3, the DNA is TGTGCCAGTAGTAACCAGGGGCGCAATTCACCCCTCCACTTT.

This clone was detected only a few times. The rearrangement links TRBV30 to TRBJ2-5; tentatively, D is TRBD1 (5 bases). Trimming left V 3 bases short and J 5 bases short, with 13 bases between. Germline values: CDR1 GTSNPN, CDR2 SVGIG (reference sequence). This CDR3 is built from 13 residues. This CDR3 is CAWRGPSWETQYF. The DNA for the CDR3 is TGTGCCTGGAGGGGGCCCTCTTGGGAGACCCAGTACTTC.

This clone was seen once. The V gene is TRBV24-1, the J gene TRBJ2-1; 9 nucleotides align to TRBD1. Per the germline V gene, CDR1 is KGHDR and CDR2 is SFDVKD. J lost 5 bases, V lost 4 bases, and 11 bases had no gene match. The CDR3 loop spans 17 amino acids. Written as DNA, the CDR3 is TGTGCCACCAGTGAATCGCTCCCGGGACAGGGTGACAATGAGCAGTTCTTC. Translated: CATSESLPGQGDNEQFF.

J is TRBJ1-1 and V is TRBV25-1; 12 bases line up with TRBD1. V trimming: 4 bases; J trimming: 4 bases; junction bases outside the gene matches: 10. Germline CDR1 and CDR2: MGHDK and SYGVNS. This CDR3 contains 17 residues. In DNA, the CDR3 is TGTGCCAGCAGTGTGGGGGACAGGGGGCTCGTGGGCACTGAAGCTTTCTTT. Encoded protein: CASSVGDRGLVGTEAFF.

V usage is TRBV27 and J usage is TRBJ2-3, with a tentative D call TRBD1 (6 bases). Trimming took 4 bases from V and 12 from J, leaving 14 bases between them. The germline CDR1 and CDR2 sequences are MNHEY and SMNVEV (reference sequence). CDR3 length: 12 residues. In DNA, the CDR3 is TGTGCCAGCAGTTCCCTACAGGGTTCCCAGTATTTT. It translates to CASSSLQGSQYF.

The chain has TRBV11-2 and TRBJ1-6; 9 bases are a match to TRBD1. The junction had 4 bases not matched to a gene; V was cut back by 3 bases and J by 7 bases. The germline CDR1 and CDR2 sequences are SGHAT and FQNNGV. This CDR3 region has 15 residues. As DNA, the CDR3 is TGTGCCAGCAGCTTCGGGACAGGGCGGAATTCACCCCTCCACTTT. Translated: CASSFGTGRNSPLHF.

V and J are TRBV15 and TRBJ2-5, with D possibly matching TRBD2 (6 bases). CDR3 size: 13 residues. Germline V lookup: CDR1 LNHNV, CDR2 YYDKDF (reference sequence). V dropped 5 bases and J dropped 1 base, with 8 bases sitting between them. The CDR3 region has the DNA TGTGCCACCAGCTTTAGCGGCCAAGAGACCCAGTACTTC. It is translated as CATSFSGQETQYF.

The chain employs TRBV4-1 and TRBJ1-1; D may be TRBD1 (6 bases). The CDR3 sequence is 14 residues long. The germline V gene encodes CDR1 MGHRA and CDR2 YSYEKL. Between the trimmed V and J ends, which lost 3 bases and 0 bases, there was a span of 8 bases. The CDR3, as DNA: TGCGCCAGCAGCCAGCGGACAGTGAACACTGAAGCTTTCTTT. This translates into CASSQRTVNTEAFF.

As DNA, the CDR3 is TGCAGTGCTACGTACACAGATACGCAGTATTTT. This translates into CSATYTDTQYF. This chain links TRBV20-1 with TRBJ2-3; D gene uncertain. V lost 4 bases, J lost 2 bases, and 4 bases lay in between. The CDR3 runs to 11 residues. Germline lookup yields CDR1 DFQATT and CDR2 SNEGSKA (reference sequence).

The V call is TRBV29-1, the J call TRBJ1-4; D is uncertain. The CDR3 loop spans 17 amino acids. Trimming took 4 bases from V and 0 from J, leaving 18 bases between them. Germline V gene data show CDR1 as SQVTM and CDR2 as ANQGSEA. Written as DNA, the CDR3 is TGCAGCGTTGTAAGATTGATCCAACTGGCAACTAATGAAAAACTGTTTTTT. Its protein is CSVVRLIQLATNEKLFF.

The rearrangement links TRBV12-3 or TRBV12-4 to TRBJ1-2, with D maybe TRBD1 (5 bases). The length of the CDR3 is 13 residues. The ends were cut back, 6 bases at V and 0 bases at J, with 8 bases in the middle. The CDR3 DNA sequence: TGTGCCAGCAGAGTGACAGCTAACTATGGCTACACCTTC. Translating gives CASRVTANYGYTF.

The chain couples TRBV24-1 to TRBJ1-2; a weak D match, TRBD1 (6 bases). Germline loops: CDR1 KGHDR, CDR2 SFDVKD. The CDR3 extends over 13 amino acids. Deletions cut 4 bases from V and 2 bases from J, with 7 bases between. The CDR3 nucleotides read TGTGCCACCAGTGAAGGACAGAACTATGGCTACACCTTC. Translating gives CATSEGQNYGYTF.